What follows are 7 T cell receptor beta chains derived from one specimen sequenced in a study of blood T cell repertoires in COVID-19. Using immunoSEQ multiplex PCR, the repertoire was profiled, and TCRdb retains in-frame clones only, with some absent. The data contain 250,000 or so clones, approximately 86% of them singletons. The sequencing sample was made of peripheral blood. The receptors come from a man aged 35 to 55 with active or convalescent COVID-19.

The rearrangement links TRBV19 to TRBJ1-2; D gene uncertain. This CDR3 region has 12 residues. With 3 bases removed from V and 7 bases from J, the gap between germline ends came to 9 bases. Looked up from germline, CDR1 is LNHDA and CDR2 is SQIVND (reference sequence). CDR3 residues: CASSMAGSGYTF. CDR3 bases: TGTGCCAGTAGTATGGCGGGATCTGGCTACACCTTC.

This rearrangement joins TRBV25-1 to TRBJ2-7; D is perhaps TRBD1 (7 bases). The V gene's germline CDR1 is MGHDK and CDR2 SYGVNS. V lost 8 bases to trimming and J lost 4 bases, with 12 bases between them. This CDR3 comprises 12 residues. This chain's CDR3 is CASAGQTYEQYF. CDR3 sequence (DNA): TGTGCCAGCGCGGGACAGACATACGAGCAGTACTTC.

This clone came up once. DNA for the CDR3: TGTGCCACCAGCTTTAGCGGGGACACCTACAATGAGCAGTTCTTC. Translated: CATSFSGDTYNEQFF. The chain has TRBV15 and TRBJ2-1; 8 nucleotides line up with TRBD2. Germline V gene data show CDR1 as LNHNV and CDR2 as YYDKDF (reference sequence). The CDR3 is 15 amino acids. Unmatched junction bases numbered 5, after V lost 5 bases and J lost 2 bases.

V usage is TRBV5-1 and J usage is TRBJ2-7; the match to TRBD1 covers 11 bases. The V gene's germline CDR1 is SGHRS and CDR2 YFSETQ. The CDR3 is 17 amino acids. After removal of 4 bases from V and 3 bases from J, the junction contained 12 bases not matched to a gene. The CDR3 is CASSGVSGTGGLYEQYF. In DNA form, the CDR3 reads TGCGCCAGCAGCGGAGTCTCCGGGACAGGGGGGCTCTACGAGCAGTACTTC. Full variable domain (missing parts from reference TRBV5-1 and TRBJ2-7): KAGVTQTPRYLIKTRGQQVTLSCSPISGHRSVSWYQQTPGQGLQFLFEYFSETQRNKGNFPGRFSGRQFSNSRSEMNVSTLELGDSALYLCASSGVSGTGGLYEQYFGPGTRLTVT.

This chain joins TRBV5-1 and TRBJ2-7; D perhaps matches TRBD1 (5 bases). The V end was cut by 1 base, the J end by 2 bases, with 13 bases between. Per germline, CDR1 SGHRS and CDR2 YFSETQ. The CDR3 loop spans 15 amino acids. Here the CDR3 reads CASSLRSGPPYEQYF. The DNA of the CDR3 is TGCGCCAGCAGCTTGCGGTCAGGGCCCCCCTACGAGCAGTACTTC. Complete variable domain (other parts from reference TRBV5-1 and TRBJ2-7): KAGVTQTPRYLIKTRGQQVTLSCSPISGHRSVSWYQQTPGQGLQFLFEYFSETQRNKGNFPGRFSGRQFSNSRSEMNVSTLELGDSALYLCASSLRSGPPYEQYFGPGTRLTVT.

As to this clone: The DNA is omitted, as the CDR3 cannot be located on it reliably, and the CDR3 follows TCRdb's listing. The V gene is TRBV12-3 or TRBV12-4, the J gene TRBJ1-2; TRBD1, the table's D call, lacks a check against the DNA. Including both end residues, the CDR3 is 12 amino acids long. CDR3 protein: CASSLSWGPGTF.

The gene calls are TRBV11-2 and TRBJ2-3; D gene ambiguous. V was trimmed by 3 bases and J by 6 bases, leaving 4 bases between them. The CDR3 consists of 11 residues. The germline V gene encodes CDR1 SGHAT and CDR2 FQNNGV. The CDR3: CASSFLDTQYF. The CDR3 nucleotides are TGTGCCAGCAGCTTCCTGGATACGCAGTATTTT.